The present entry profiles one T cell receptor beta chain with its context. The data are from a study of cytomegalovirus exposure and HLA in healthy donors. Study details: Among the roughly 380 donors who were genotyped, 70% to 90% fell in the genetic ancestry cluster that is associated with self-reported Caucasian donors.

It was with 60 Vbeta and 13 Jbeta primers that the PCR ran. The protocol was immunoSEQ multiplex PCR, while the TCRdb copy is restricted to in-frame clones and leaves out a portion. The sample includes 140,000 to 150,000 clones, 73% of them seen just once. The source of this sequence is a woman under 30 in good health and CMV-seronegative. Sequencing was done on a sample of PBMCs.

Here the CDR3 DNA reads TGCGCCAGCAGCGTAACTAGAGCGGAAGATACGCAGTATTTT. This gives the protein CASSVTRAEDTQYF. V usage is TRBV5-1 and J usage is TRBJ2-3; the D gene is possibly TRBD2 (5 bases). Trimming removed 4 bases from V and 5 bases from J, with 14 bases in between. CDR1 and CDR2 (germline): SGHRS, YFSETQ. The CDR3 consists of 14 residues. Full variable domain (outside the CDR3, taken from reference TRBV5-1 and TRBJ2-3): KAGVTQTPRYLIKTRGQQVTLSCSPISGHRSVSWYQQTPGQGLQFLFEYFSETQRNKGNFPGRFSGRQFSNSRSEMNVSTLELGDSALYLCASSVTRAEDTQYFGPGTRLTVL.